The sequence of this TCR beta chain was determined in a study of shared clonotypes between healthy human individuals (TCRdb year 2020). Notes on the research overall: The cohort included a few men and a couple of women between 18 and 49 years of age. For each donor, CD4 naive and CD4 memory were each run on three plates, CD8 naive on two plates, and CD8 memory on one plate. Each donor's leukapheresis produced roughly between roughly 0.85 and 10 billion PBMCs. To estimate repertoire size and how much clonotypes are shared between individuals, the study performed deep sequencing of blood TCR repertoires from a handful of healthy adults. Libraries were prepared and TCR repertoires were sequenced by different laboratories using diverse techniques, in order to increase sequencing depth and limit assay-specific biases.

Donors were healthy HIV-negative adults with no recently reported acute infections or vaccinations. Every donor was a Caucasian adult residing in Nashville, Tennessee, USA. CD4+ T cells were enriched by magnetic negative selection, after which naive cells were positively selected on CD45RA and the negative fraction was taken as the memory subset. Blood was obtained by leukapheresis, after which PBMCs were separated by Ficoll-Histopaque density gradient centrifugation and cryopreserved in liquid nitrogen vapor phase. Purity and quantity of every magnetically sorted T cell population were checked by analytical flow cytometry. Genomic DNA was isolated from each sorted fraction and quantified by UV absorbance on a Nanodrop 2000c. The full study reports these points: Even with the large sequencing depth, rarefaction of the sorted-subset datasets indicated that sequencing was incomplete. The small number of donors limited the genetic and exposure-history diversity represented. Estimated clonotype richness was generally larger for naive than for memory subsets. Compared with non-shared clonotypes, the clonotypes found in all four sorted-subset donors had higher generation probabilities. Pairwise subsampling led to the expectation that sequencing depth would affect the degree of clonotype sharing among donors. Only blood was sampled, and tissue TCR repertoires likely differ from those in blood. Sharing across several donors was observed for 4.5% to 6.5% of naive CD4, less than 4% of naive CD8, 2% to 2.5% of memory CD4, and roughly 0.43% of memory CD8 clonotypes.

TCR CDR3 regions were amplified from genomic DNA by multiplex PCR using the deep immunoSEQ assay. For each cell subset, the extracted genomic DNA was distributed evenly across all wells of several immunoSEQ 96-well plates, and each plate served as one replicate. For sorted subsets, approximately 200 ng of genomic DNA, equivalent to around 31,000 T cell genomes, went into each replicate PCR. Purified libraries were quantified with a Qubit 3.0 fluorometer, sized on a Bioanalyzer 2100, and re-quantified with the KAPA Library Quantification kit. Each immunoSEQ 96-well plate was sequenced on its own single-read 150-cycle Illumina NextSeq 550 flow cell. The authors' analysis ran thus. The immunoSEQ output contained only junctional sequences without quality scores, so filtering could not match that applied to full-length reads. Sequences were annotated with PyIR, a Python wrapper for IgBLAST v1.9, using IMGT germline references to assign V/J genes and CDR3. Reads with weak V/J assignments (E-value above 1e-6), missing CDR3, stop codons, out-of-frame junctions, or ambiguous translated residues were removed. V3J clonotypes were defined as sequences sharing an identical inferred V gene, J gene, and CDR3 amino acid sequence. To compute the percentage overlap between repertoires, the number of shared unique clonotypes was divided by the size of the smaller repertoire. Richness of each repertoire was evaluated using RTK rarefaction, the Chao1 estimator, and Recon v2.1 estimates of unobserved clonotypes. OLGA was used to compute generation probabilities for all TCRbeta clonotypes that the gDNA method yielded from four donors. Imported from immuneACCESS, the table was reduced by TCRdb to in-frame sequences with V and J called. These copies leave out some clones; in studies compared against another copy, an unresolved V gene accounts for under half, and the cause of the remainder is not known. V, J and clone size were drawn from that table, and D and trimming were deduced from the DNA. In this sample the table shows approximately 2.5 million clones, approximately 94% of which occur a single time. In total, the top ten clones hold approximately 0.37% of the sample.

This clone was detected once. Which antigen it targets is not known. No much larger clone is present one base from it, and per-base qualities are unavailable. CDR1 and CDR2 (PRHDT, FYEKMQ) derive from the germline V gene (reference sequence). Counted from cysteine to phenylalanine, this CDR3 has 18 amino acids. Only the CDR3 portion is preserved as DNA: 54 bases, with reading frame beginning at the first base. Deletion took 0 bases off V and 0 bases off J, with a span of 15 bases between the germline ends. Recombination connected TRBV13 to TRBJ1-3; the D gene lacks a confident call. Sequenced material: naive CD4+ T cells from PBMCs. The sample's cell subset or site, from its label and the paper: CD45RA+ positively selected. The clonotype originates from a man aged 18 to 30 in good health. Some clones in this sample may be carry-over from other donors' samples. The CDR3 protein is CASSLGYRQVISGNTIYF. The sequenced DNA: TGTGCCAGCAGCTTAGGCTACCGGCAGGTTATCTCTGGAAACACCATATATTTT.